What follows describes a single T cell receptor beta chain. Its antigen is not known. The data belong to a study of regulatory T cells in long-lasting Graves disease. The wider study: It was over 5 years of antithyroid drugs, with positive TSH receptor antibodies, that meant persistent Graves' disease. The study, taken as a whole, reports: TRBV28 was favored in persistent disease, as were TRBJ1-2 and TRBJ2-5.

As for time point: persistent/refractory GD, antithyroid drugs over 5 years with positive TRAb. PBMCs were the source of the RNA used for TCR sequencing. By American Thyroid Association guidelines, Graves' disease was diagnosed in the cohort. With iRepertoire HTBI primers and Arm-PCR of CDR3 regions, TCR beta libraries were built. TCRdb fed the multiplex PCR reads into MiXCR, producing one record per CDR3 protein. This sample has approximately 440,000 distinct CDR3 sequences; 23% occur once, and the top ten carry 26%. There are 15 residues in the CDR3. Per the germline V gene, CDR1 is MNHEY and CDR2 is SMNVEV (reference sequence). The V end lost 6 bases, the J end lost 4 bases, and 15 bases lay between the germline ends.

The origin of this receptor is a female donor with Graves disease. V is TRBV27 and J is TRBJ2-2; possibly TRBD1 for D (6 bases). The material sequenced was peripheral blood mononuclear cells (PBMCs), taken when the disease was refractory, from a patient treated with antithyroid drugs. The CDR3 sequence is CASSLTGFGTGELFF. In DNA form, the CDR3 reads TGTGCCAGCAGCCTTACAGGGTTCGGCACCGGGGAGCTGTTTTTT.